This T cell receptor (beta chain) came from a study of blood T cell repertoires in COVID-19. Assay used: immunoSEQ multiplex PCR; TCRdb lists only in-frame clones, some missing. The repertoire has 200,000 to 250,000 clones, around 80% of them found once; the top ten carry around 5.5%. V lost 3 bases to trimming and J lost 6 bases, with 18 bases between them. From germline, CDR1 is WNHNN and CDR2 SYGVQD (reference sequence). The CDR3 is made up of 16 amino acids. V and J are TRBV10-1 and TRBJ2-1, with D tentatively TRBD1 (6 bases). Source material: peripheral blood. The source of this sequence is a human donor in a cohort sampled during active COVID-19. The CDR3 reads CASSEGGGFEGNEQFF. The CDR3 nucleotides read TGCGCCAGCAGTGAAGGTGGGGGCTTCGAAGGCAATGAGCAGTTCTTC.